This passage covers 16 T cell receptor beta chains from one sample sequenced in a study of cytomegalovirus exposure and HLA in healthy donors. 60 Vbeta and 13 Jbeta primers were used in PCR. Sequencing was performed with immunoSEQ multiplex PCR; in TCRdb, only in-frame clones are kept and a portion is missing. The profile shows 180,000 or so clones, over 75% of them singletons. Sample: PBMCs. The source of these receptors is a boy between 2 and 15 years old in good health and CMV-seronegative.

This clone turned up a few times. The chain employs TRBV9 and TRBJ2-2, with unresolved D. The germline gives CDR1 SGDLS, CDR2 YYNGEE. The V end lost 4 bases, the J end lost 5 bases, and 21 bases lay between the germline ends. The CDR3 extends over 17 amino acids. CDR3 bases: TGTGCCAGCAGCCTCCGCCCCGCCTTGGTTCGGACCGGGGAGCTGTTTTTT. Its protein is CASSLRPALVRTGELFF.

In this sample, this clone turned up a few times. The J gene is TRBJ2-6, the V gene TRBV9; no clear D gene. The germline CDR1 and CDR2 sequences are SGDLS and YYNGEE. Trimming cost V 4 bases and J 0 bases, with 14 bases left between them. The CDR3 contains 17 residues. The CDR3 DNA reads TGTGCCAGCAGCCCGAACAGAGTCAACTCTGGGGCCAACGTCCTGACTTTC. Protein product: CASSPNRVNSGANVLTF.

This chain connects TRBV5-1 to TRBJ1-3; 8 nucleotides match TRBD1. CDR1 is SGHRS, CDR2 YFSETQ, per germline. CDR3 size: 17 residues. V was clipped by 0 bases and J by 4 bases; unmatched bases: 9. The chain's CDR3 is CASSLGSGGSEGNTIYF. The CDR3 DNA sequence: TGCGCCAGCAGCTTGGGATCAGGGGGCTCGGAAGGAAACACCATATATTTT.

In its sample, this clone was seen a few times. This chain connects TRBV6-5 to TRBJ1-2; maybe TRBD1 (5 bases). This CDR3 comprises 15 residues. Trimming took off 3 bases at V and 6 bases at J, with 17 bases between the two ends. The germline V gene encodes CDR1 MNHEY and CDR2 SVGAGI. CDR3 loop: CASSYHRSQGDGYTF. The CDR3, as DNA: TGTGCCAGCAGTTATCATCGTTCCCAGGGCGATGGCTACACCTTC.

This chain joins TRBV19 and TRBJ2-5, with TRBD2 as a possible D gene (5 bases). This CDR3 comprises 12 residues. Trimming took 1 base from V and 5 from J, leaving 5 bases between them. Germline-derived CDR1 and CDR2 are LNHDA and SQIVND (reference sequence). The CDR3 loop is CASSIGGETQYF. The CDR3 DNA is TGTGCCAGTAGTATAGGCGGGGAGACCCAGTACTTC.

Of note for this clone: The junction departs from germline at one end; a sequencing error may be responsible. The V and J genes are TRBV27 and TRBJ1-2; TRBD1 matches 8 bases. This CDR3 region has 15 residues. Germline V gives CDR1 MNHEY, CDR2 SMNVEV (reference sequence). This CDR3 reads CASSAGQGDSYDYTF. The CDR3 nucleotides are TGTGCCAGCAGTGCAGGACAGGGTGATAGCTATGACTACACCTTC.

The table lists this clone with a count of one. The chain combines TRBV25-1 with TRBJ2-1; D uncertain. Deletions cut 4 bases from V and 9 bases from J, with 7 bases between. Germline CDR1 MGHDK, CDR2 SYGVNS. CDR3 length: 11 amino acids. CDR3 nucleotides: TGTGCCAGCAGTGGATGGAGTGAGCAGTTCTTC. Translation: CASSGWSEQFF. Full variable domain (outside the CDR3, taken from reference TRBV25-1 and TRBJ2-1): EADIYQTPRYLVIGTGKKITLECSQTMGHDKMYWYQQDPGMELHLIHYSYGVNSTEKGDLSSESTVSRIRTEHFPLTLESARPSHTSQYLCASSGWSEQFFGPGTRLTVL.

This clone was seen once. The chain uses TRBV27 and TRBJ1-3; no clear D gene. V was cut by 6 bases and J by 0 bases, with 12 bases left in between. The germline V gene has CDR1 MNHEY and CDR2 SMNVEV (reference sequence). The CDR3 extends over 15 amino acids. This CDR3 reads CASRRAGRSGNTIYF. DNA for the CDR3: TGTGCCAGCAGAAGAGCTGGTCGCTCTGGAAACACCATATATTTT.

This clone has a handful of counts. The chain combines TRBV7-2 with TRBJ2-3; 9 bases fit TRBD2. Looked up from germline, CDR1 is SGHTA and CDR2 is FQGNSA. The CDR3 is made up of 18 amino acids. After removal of 2 bases from V and 0 bases from J, the junction contained 9 bases not matched to a gene. The CDR3 is CASSLRSGGTPSTDTQYF. In DNA form, the CDR3 reads TGTGCCAGCAGCTTAAGGAGCGGGGGGACCCCTAGCACAGATACGCAGTATTTT.

The chain carries TRBV5-4 and TRBJ2-3, with D perhaps TRBD2 (6 bases). Looked up from germline, CDR1 is SGHNT and CDR2 is YYREEE (reference sequence). Trimming shortened V by 4 bases and J by 4 bases, and 13 bases separated the two germline ends. The CDR3 is made up of 14 amino acids. The CDR3 coding sequence is TGTGCCAGCAGCCCTCGGGGGTCCTCAGATACGCAGTATTTT. Protein product: CASSPRGSSDTQYF.

V is TRBV2 and J is TRBJ2-3, with a tentative D call TRBD1 (6 bases). The V end was cut by 6 bases, the J end by 6 bases, with 19 bases between. CDR1 SNHLY and CDR2 FYNNEI come from the germline V gene. The CDR3 is 15 residues long. The CDR3 protein is CASSEQGLENDTQYF. CDR3 in DNA: TGTGCCAGCAGCGAACAGGGTCTTGAAAACGATACGCAGTATTTT.

The J gene is TRBJ1-1, the V gene TRBV6-5; D may be TRBD1 (5 bases). This CDR3 is 15 amino acids long. Germline-derived CDR1 and CDR2 are MNHEY and SVGAGI. Trimming shortened V by 2 bases and J by 0 bases, and 10 bases separated the two germline ends. This CDR3 is CASSYTGQLNTEAFF. CDR3 nucleotide sequence: TGTGCCAGCAGTTACACAGGCCAGCTGAACACTGAAGCTTTCTTT.

The CDR3 coding sequence is TGCGCCAGCAGCCCTAGCCATGTGGGGGGTATGAACACTGAAGCTTTCTTT. Its translation: CASSPSHVGGMNTEAFF. The rearrangement joins TRBV4-1 to TRBJ1-1; D perhaps matches TRBD1 (5 bases). The V gene's germline CDR1 is MGHRA and CDR2 YSYEKL. The CDR3 is 17 amino acids. V gave up 4 bases and J gave up 0 bases, with 18 bases separating them.

This clone was observed a few times. The chain combines TRBV7-9 with TRBJ1-2; D unresolved. This CDR3 has 14 amino acids. Trimming stripped 4 bases from V and 4 bases from J, with 13 bases between. Germline-derived CDR1 and CDR2 are SEHNR and FQNEAQ (reference sequence). CDR3 coding DNA: TGTGCCAGCAGCTCCTACGAGACGGGCTATGGCTACACCTTC. It yields the protein CASSSYETGYGYTF.

The CDR3: CASSQPTSGVGYEQYF. The CDR3 region has the DNA TGTGCCAGCAGCCAACCTACTAGCGGGGTAGGGTACGAGCAGTACTTC. The chain uses TRBV4-2 and TRBJ2-7, with 10 positions matching TRBD2. CDR3 length: 16 amino acids. Germline V gives CDR1 LGHNA, CDR2 YNFKEQ. The V and J ends lost 2 bases and 4 bases, in that order; junction bases with no gene match: 8.

This clone has a handful of counts. The chain uses TRBV4-2 and TRBJ2-3; TRBD2 is a possible D gene (6 bases). CDR1 and CDR2 (germline): LGHNA, YNFKEQ. CDR3 size: 14 residues. Trimming left V 4 bases short and J 4 bases short, with 12 bases between. CDR3 amino acids: CASSPRTNSDTQYF. In DNA form, the CDR3 reads TGTGCCAGCAGCCCACGGACTAACTCAGATACGCAGTATTTT.